Described below is a single T cell receptor beta chain sequence and its context. The CDR3 spans 15 residues. Looked up from germline, CDR1 is SGHRS and CDR2 is YFSETQ. Trimming at V came to 2 bases and at J to 7 bases, leaving 6 bases not matched to a gene. The record originates from a study of blood T cell repertoires in COVID-19. Study-wide background: The United States, Italy and Spain were the sources of the acute and convalescent COVID-19 samples. PBMCs, B-cell-depleted T cells, or T cells provided the cDNA or gDNA that made up the material.

As handled by the study authors: Reference gene primer amplification gave nucleated cell count estimates. The method was immunoSEQ multiplex PCR; TCRdb's version includes in-frame clones alone and lacks a portion of them. V, J and clone size are those of that table, while D and trimming were read from the DNA. The sample yields over 110,000 clones, 70% to 85% seen once. The receptor was derived from a man aged 55 to 70 with acute or convalescent COVID-19. The sequencing input was peripheral blood. V is TRBV5-1 and J is TRBJ2-1; 10 nucleotides match TRBD2. The CDR3 nucleotides read TGCGCCAGCAGCTTCACTAGCGGGATAGGTAATGAGCAGTTCTTC. This sequence encodes CASSFTSGIGNEQFF.